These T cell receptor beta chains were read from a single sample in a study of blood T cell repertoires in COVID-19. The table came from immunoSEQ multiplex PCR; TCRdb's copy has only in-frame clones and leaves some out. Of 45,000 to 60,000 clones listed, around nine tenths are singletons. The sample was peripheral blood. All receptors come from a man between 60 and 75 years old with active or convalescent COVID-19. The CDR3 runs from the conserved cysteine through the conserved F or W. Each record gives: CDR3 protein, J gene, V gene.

CDR3 protein: CASSEGVLNTEAFF; J gene: TRBJ1-1; V gene: TRBV2
CDR3 protein: CASSQVQGSYEQYF; J gene: TRBJ2-7; V gene: TRBV14
CDR3 protein: CASSPSGLLTGELFF; J gene: TRBJ2-2; V gene: TRBV3-1/TRBV3-2
CDR3 protein: CASRTGLAGRRDTQYF; J gene: TRBJ2-3; V gene: TRBV2
CDR3 protein: CASSLGPGSNEKLFF; J gene: TRBJ1-4; V gene: TRBV5-1
CDR3 protein: CASTRTPSGEQYF; J gene: TRBJ2-7; V gene: TRBV28
CDR3 protein: CASSYSKWASPLHF; J gene: TRBJ1-6; V gene: TRBV6-5
CDR3 protein: CASSLPSGGARNSPLHF; J gene: TRBJ1-6; V gene: TRBV5-4
CDR3 protein: CASVGQGAISSYEQYF; J gene: TRBJ2-7; V gene: TRBV7-2
CDR3 protein: CTSSQDTLQGKVHYEQYF; J gene: TRBJ2-7; V gene: TRBV1
CDR3 protein: CASSQDPPGTGTGELFF; J gene: TRBJ2-2; V gene: TRBV4-2
CDR3 protein: CASSLRGTTSTDTQYF; J gene: TRBJ2-3; V gene: TRBV5-1
CDR3 protein: CASSPGQGMDTQYF; J gene: TRBJ2-3; V gene: TRBV5-1